This T cell receptor (beta chain) derives from a study of graft-versus-host responses after intestinal transplantation. Study details: Every transplant recipient was induced with anti-thymocyte globulin, then maintained on tacrolimus and steroids for approximately three years. Points from the study as a whole: Analysis identified GvH clones in recipient marrow, with some appearing first in ileum or blood. Some patients had graft-donor T cell macrochimerism, and their allografts showed high graft-versus-host to host-versus-graft clonal ratios.

The data were produced by immunoSEQ multiplex PCR, yet TCRdb's version contains in-frame clones alone and is incomplete. The sample yields more than 95,000 clones, 93% seen once. V was cut by 3 bases and J by 0 bases, with 6 bases left in between. The CDR3 is made up of 13 amino acids. CDR1 is LNHDA and CDR2 is SQIVND in the germline V gene (reference sequence). Note on this clone: Its antigen is unknown.

This clonotype was obtained from a human donor who received an intestinal transplant. The sample here was unstimulated CD8+ T cells sorted from spleen or lymph node cells, taken before intestinal transplant. The chain uses TRBV19 and TRBJ2-7; D might be TRBD2 (5 bases). The CDR3: CASSISASYEQYF. The CDR3, as DNA: TGTGCCAGTAGTATTAGCGCCTCCTACGAGCAGTACTTC.